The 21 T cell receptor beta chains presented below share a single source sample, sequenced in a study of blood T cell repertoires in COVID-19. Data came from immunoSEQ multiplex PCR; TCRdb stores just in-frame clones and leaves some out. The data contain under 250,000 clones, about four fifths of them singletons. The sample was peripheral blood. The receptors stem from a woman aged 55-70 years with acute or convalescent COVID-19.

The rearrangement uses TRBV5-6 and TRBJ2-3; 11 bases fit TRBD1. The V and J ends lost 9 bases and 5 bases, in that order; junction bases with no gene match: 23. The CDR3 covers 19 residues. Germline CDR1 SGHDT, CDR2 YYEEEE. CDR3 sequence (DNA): TGTGCCATCTCCCCCCAGGAGATACAAGGACAGGGGGCCGGAGATACGCAGTATTTT. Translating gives CAISPQEIQGQGAGDTQYF.

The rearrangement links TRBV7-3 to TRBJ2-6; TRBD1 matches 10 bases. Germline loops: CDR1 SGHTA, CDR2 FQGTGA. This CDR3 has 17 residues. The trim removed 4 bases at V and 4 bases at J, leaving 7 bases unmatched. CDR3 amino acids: CASSSSGTGAGANVLTF. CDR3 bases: TGTGCCAGCAGCTCCTCCGGGACAGGGGCGGGGGCCAACGTCCTGACTTTC.

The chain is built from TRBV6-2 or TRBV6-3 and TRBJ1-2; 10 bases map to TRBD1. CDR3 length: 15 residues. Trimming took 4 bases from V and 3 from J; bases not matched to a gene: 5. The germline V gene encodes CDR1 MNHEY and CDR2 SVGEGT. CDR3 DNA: TGTGCCAGCAGTTCCCGGGACAGGGGATACTATGGCTACACCTTC. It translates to CASSSRDRGYYGYTF.

As DNA, the CDR3 is TGTGCCAGTAGCCCCAGGGCCTCTAGCACAGATACGCAGTATTTT. Its protein is CASSPRASSTDTQYF. The chain recombines TRBV19 with TRBJ2-3, with D maybe TRBD1 (5 bases). The CDR3 has 15 amino acids. Germline CDR1 reads LNHDA; CDR2 reads SQIVND (reference sequence). Trimming shortened V by 6 bases and J by 0 bases, and 13 bases separated the two germline ends.

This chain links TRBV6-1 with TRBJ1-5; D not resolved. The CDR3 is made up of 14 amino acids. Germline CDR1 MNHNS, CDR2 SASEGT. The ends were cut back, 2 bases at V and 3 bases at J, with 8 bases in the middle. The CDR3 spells CASSEIVFNQPQHF. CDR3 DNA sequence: TGTGCCAGCAGTGAAATAGTATTCAATCAGCCCCAGCATTTT.

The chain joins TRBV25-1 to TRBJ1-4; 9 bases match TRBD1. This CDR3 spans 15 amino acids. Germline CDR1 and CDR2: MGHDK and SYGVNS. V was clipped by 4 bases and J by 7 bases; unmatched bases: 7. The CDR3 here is CASSVGQGWGEKLFF. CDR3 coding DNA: TGTGCCAGCAGTGTGGGACAGGGTTGGGGTGAAAAACTGTTTTTT.

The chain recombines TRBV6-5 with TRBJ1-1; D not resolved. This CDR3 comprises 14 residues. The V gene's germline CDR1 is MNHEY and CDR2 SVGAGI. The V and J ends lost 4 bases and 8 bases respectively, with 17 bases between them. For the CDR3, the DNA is TGTGCCAGCAGTTTGGGTCGGGTCCGAGAAGAAGCTTTCTTT. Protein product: CASSLGRVREEAFF.

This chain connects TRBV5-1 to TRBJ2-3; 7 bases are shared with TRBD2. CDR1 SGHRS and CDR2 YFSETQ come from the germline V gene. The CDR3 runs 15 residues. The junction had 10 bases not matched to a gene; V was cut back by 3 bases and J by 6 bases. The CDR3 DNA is TGCGCCAGCAGCTCGAATGGACTAGAAGGTGATACGCAGTATTTT. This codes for CASSSNGLEGDTQYF.

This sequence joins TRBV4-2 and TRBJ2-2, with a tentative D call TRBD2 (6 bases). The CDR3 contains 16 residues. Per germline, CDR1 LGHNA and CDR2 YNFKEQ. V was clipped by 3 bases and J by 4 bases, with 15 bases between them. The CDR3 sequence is CASSHRLATGTGELFF. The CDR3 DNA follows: TGTGCCAGCAGCCATAGGCTAGCGACGGGCACCGGGGAGCTGTTTTTT.

Written as DNA, the CDR3 is TGTGCCAGCACGAACTTCGGCGGAGACACTGAAGCTTTCTTT. Translating it yields CASTNFGGDTEAFF. J is TRBJ1-1 and V is TRBV2, with unresolved D. This CDR3 is built from 14 residues. CDR1 is SNHLY, CDR2 FYNNEI, per germline. The germline V and J ends were trimmed by 7 bases and 3 bases, with 15 bases remaining between them.

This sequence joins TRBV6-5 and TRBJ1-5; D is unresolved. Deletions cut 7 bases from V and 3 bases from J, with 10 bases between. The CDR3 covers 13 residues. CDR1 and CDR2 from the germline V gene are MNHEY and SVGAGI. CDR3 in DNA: TGTGCCAGCACGCCCGGGAACAATCAGCCCCAGCATTTT. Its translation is CASTPGNNQPQHF.

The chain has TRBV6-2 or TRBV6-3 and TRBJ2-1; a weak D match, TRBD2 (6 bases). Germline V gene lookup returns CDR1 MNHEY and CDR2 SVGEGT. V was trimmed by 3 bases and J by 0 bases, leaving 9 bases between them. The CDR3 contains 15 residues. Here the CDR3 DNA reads TGTGCCAGCAGTTATGCGGGGAGCTCCTACAATGAGCAGTTCTTC. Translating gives CASSYAGSSYNEQFF.

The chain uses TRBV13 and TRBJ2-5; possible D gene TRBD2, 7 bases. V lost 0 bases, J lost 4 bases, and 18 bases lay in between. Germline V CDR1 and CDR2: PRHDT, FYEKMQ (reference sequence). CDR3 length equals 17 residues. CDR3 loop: CASSLGYGGLHLETQYF. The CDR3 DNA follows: TGTGCCAGCAGCTTAGGGTACGGGGGGCTCCATTTAGAGACCCAGTACTTC. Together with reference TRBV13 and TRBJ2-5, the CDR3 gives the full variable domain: AAGVIQSPRHLIKEKRETATLKCYPIPRHDTVYWYQQGPGQDPQFLISFYEKMQSDKGSIPDRFSAQQFSDYHSELNMSSLELGDSALYFCASSLGYGGLHLETQYFGPGTRLLVL.

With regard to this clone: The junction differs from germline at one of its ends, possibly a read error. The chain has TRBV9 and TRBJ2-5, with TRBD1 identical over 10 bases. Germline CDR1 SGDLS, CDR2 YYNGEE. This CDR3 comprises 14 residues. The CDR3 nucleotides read TGTACCAGCAGCGCGGGACAGGGGTGGGAGACCCAGTACTTC. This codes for CTSSAGQGWETQYF.

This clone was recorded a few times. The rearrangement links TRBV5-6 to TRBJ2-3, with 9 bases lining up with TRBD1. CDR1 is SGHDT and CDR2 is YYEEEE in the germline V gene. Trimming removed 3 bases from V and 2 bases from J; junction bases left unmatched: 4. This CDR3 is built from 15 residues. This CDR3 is CASSSGTGSTDTQYF. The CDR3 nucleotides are TGTGCCAGCAGCTCCGGGACAGGGTCCACAGATACGCAGTATTTT.

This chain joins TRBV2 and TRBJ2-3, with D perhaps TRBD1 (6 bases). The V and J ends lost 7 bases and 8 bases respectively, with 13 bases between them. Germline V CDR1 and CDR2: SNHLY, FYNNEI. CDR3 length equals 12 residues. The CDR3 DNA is TGTGCCAGCACCAGGGGTACGGGTACGCAGTATTTT. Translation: CASTRGTGTQYF.

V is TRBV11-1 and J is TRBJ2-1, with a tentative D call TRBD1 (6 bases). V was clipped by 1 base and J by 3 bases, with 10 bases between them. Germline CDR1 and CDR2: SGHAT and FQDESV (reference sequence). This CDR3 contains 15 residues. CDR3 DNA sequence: TGTGCCAGCAGCTTAGGACAGGCTAACTACAATGAGCAGTTCTTC. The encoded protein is CASSLGQANYNEQFF. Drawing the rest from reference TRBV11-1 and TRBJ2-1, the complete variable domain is EAEVAQSPRYKITEKSQAVAFWCDPISGHATLYWYRQILGQGPELLVQFQDESVVDDSQLPKDRFSAERLKGVDSTLKIQPAELGDSAMYLCASSLGQANYNEQFFGPGTRLTVL.

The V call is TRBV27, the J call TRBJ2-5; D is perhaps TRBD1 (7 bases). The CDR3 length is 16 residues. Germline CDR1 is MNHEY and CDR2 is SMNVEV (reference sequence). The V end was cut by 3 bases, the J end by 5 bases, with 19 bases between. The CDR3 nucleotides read TGTGCCAGCAGTTTTCAACAGGGGAGGCCGGTCGAGACCCAGTACTTC. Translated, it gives CASSFQQGRPVETQYF.

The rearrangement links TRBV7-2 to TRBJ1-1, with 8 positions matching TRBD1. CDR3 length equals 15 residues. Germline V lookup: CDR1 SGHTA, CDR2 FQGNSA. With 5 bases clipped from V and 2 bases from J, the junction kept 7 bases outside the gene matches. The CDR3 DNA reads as TGTGCCAGCAGCATCGGACAGGGACTCAACACTGAAGCTTTCTTT. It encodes CASSIGQGLNTEAFF.

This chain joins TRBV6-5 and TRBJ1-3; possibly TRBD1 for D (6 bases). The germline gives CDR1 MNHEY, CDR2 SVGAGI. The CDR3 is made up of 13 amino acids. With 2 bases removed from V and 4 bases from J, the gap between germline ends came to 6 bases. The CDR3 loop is CASSYGQGNTIYF. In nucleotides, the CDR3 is TGTGCCAGCAGTTACGGACAGGGAAACACCATATATTTT.

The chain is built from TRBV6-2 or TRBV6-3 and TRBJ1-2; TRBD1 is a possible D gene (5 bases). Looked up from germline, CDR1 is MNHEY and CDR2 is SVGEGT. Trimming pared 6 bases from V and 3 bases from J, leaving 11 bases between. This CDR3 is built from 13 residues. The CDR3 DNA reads TGTGCCAGCAGCAACAGGCTGCACTATGGCTACACCTTC. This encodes CASSNRLHYGYTF.